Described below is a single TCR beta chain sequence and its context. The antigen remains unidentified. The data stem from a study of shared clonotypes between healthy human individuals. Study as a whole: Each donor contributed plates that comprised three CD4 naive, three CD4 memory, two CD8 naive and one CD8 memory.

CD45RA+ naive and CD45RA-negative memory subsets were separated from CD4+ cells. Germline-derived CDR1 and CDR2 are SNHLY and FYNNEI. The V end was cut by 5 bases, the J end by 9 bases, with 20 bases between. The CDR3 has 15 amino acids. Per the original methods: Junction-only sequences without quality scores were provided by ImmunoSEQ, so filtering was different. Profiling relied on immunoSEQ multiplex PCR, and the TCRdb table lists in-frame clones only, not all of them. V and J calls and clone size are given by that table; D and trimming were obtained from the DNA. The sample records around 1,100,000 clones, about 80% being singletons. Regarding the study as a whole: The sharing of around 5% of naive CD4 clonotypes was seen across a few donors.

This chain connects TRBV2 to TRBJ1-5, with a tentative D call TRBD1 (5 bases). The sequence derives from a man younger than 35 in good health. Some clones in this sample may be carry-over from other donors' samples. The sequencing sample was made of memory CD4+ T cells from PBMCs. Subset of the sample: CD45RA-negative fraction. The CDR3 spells CASSKLGLGGGPQHF. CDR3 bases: TGTGCCAGCAGTAAATTGGGTTTGGGGGGAGGGCCCCAGCATTTT.